Listed below are T cell receptor beta chains from one sample, sequenced in a study of blood T cell repertoires in COVID-19. The data were produced by immunoSEQ multiplex PCR, yet TCRdb's version contains in-frame clones alone and is incomplete. The top ten hold approximately 6.3% of the sample, which has fewer than 90,000 clones, about four fifths seen once. The sequenced material came from peripheral blood. The receptors shown here come from a man between 65 and 80 years old with COVID-19, enrolled during active disease. Each CDR3 is given with its conserved first and last residue. Each record gives: CDR3 DNA, CDR3 protein, clone size, J gene, D gene, V gene. A D gene is named only where the DNA matches it firmly. Size tells how often a clone was seen (once, few, many) or the class of an expanded clone, and some rows leave it out.

cdr3_nt: TGTGCCAGCAGTTACCAACAGGGGTTTGGAAACACCATATATTTT
cdr3_aa: CASSYQQGFGNTIYF
clone_size: .
j_call: TRBJ1-3
d_call: TRBD1
v_call: TRBV6-5

cdr3_nt: TGTGCCAGCTCACCACCCCAACGACAGGGGGCGGGAGATACGCAGTATTTT
cdr3_aa: CASSPPQRQGAGDTQYF
clone_size: .
j_call: TRBJ2-3
d_call: TRBD1
v_call: TRBV18

cdr3_nt: TGTGCCAGCGTACAGGGGGGACGGGAGACCCAGTACTTC
cdr3_aa: CASVQGGRETQYF
clone_size: .
j_call: TRBJ2-5
d_call: TRBD1
v_call: TRBV28

cdr3_nt: TGTGCCAGCAGTAGGGACAGGAACACTGAAGCTTTCTTT
cdr3_aa: CASSRDRNTEAFF
clone_size: once
j_call: TRBJ1-1
d_call: TRBD1
v_call: TRBV7-2

cdr3_nt: TGTGCCACCAGCTGGGGGACAGGGGGCACTGAAGCTTTCTTT
cdr3_aa: CATSWGTGGTEAFF
clone_size: .
j_call: TRBJ1-1
d_call: TRBD1
v_call: TRBV15

cdr3_nt: TGTGCCAGCAGCTTGGTCGGGACTAGCAGGTCCTACGAGCAGTACTTC
cdr3_aa: CASSLVGTSRSYEQYF
clone_size: .
j_call: TRBJ2-7
d_call: TRBD2
v_call: TRBV5-4

cdr3_nt: TGCGCCAGCAGCACTCAGGCCGGGACAGGCAAAAATGAGCAGTTCTTC
cdr3_aa: CASSTQAGTGKNEQFF
clone_size: .
j_call: TRBJ2-1
d_call: TRBD1
v_call: TRBV5-1

cdr3_nt: TGTGCCAGCAGCCGCAGCTACAGGGAGGGAGAGACCCAGTACTTC
cdr3_aa: CASSRSYREGETQYF
clone_size: .
j_call: TRBJ2-5
d_call: .
v_call: TRBV6-5

cdr3_nt: TGTGCCAGCAGCTTAAATGTCGGGACAGGCTACGAGCAGTACTTC
cdr3_aa: CASSLNVGTGYEQYF
clone_size: once
j_call: TRBJ2-7
d_call: TRBD1
v_call: TRBV11-1

cdr3_nt: TGTGCCAGCAGCTTAGACGACATGGGGGCCAGCAATCAGCCCCAGCATTTT
cdr3_aa: CASSLDDMGASNQPQHF
clone_size: .
j_call: TRBJ1-5
d_call: .
v_call: TRBV7-9

cdr3_nt: TGCGCCAGCAGCCAAGAATGGCAACCCAGCACAGATACGCAGTATTTT
cdr3_aa: CASSQEWQPSTDTQYF
clone_size: .
j_call: TRBJ2-3
d_call: .
v_call: TRBV4-1

cdr3_nt: TGTGCCAGCAGCTTAGAATGGCAGGAAGCTTTCTTT
cdr3_aa: CASSLEWQEAFF
clone_size: once
j_call: TRBJ1-1
d_call: .
v_call: TRBV7-2

cdr3_nt: TGTGCCAGCTCACAATTACAGGGGGGCCAGCCCCAGCATTTT
cdr3_aa: CASSQLQGGQPQHF
clone_size: few
j_call: TRBJ1-5
d_call: TRBD1
v_call: TRBV18

cdr3_nt: TGTGCCAGCAGCTTGGGTCAGGGGGCGTGGGGCTACACCTTC
cdr3_aa: CASSLGQGAWGYTF
clone_size: .
j_call: TRBJ1-2
d_call: TRBD1
v_call: TRBV5-6

cdr3_nt: TGTGCCAGCAGTTTCGGGGGATGGAAGGGCTACACCTTC
cdr3_aa: CASSFGGWKGYTF
clone_size: .
j_call: TRBJ1-2
d_call: .
v_call: TRBV12-3/TRBV12-4

cdr3_nt: TGTGCCAGCAGTCCACTAGGCTCCGGGACAACAAATCAGCCCCAGCATTTT
cdr3_aa: CASSPLGSGTTNQPQHF
clone_size: .
j_call: TRBJ1-5
d_call: .
v_call: TRBV6-6

cdr3_nt: TGCAGCGTGCTACGACAGGGAGTGAACACTGAAGCTTTCTTT
cdr3_aa: CSVLRQGVNTEAFF
clone_size: .
j_call: TRBJ1-1
d_call: TRBD1
v_call: TRBV29-1

cdr3_nt: TGTGCCAGCAGCCAACCCGGGACAGATCACACCGGGGAGCTGTTTTTT
cdr3_aa: CASSQPGTDHTGELFF
clone_size: once
j_call: TRBJ2-2
d_call: TRBD1
v_call: TRBV4-2

cdr3_nt: TGTGCCAGCAGCCAAGACCTACCTCCGGATACGCAGTATTTT
cdr3_aa: CASSQDLPPDTQYF
clone_size: .
j_call: TRBJ2-3
d_call: .
v_call: TRBV3-1/TRBV3-2

cdr3_nt: TGTGCCAGCAGTTTACCCCAACAGGGTTATAGCAATCAGCCCCAGCATTTT
cdr3_aa: CASSLPQQGYSNQPQHF
clone_size: .
j_call: TRBJ1-5
d_call: .
v_call: TRBV28

cdr3_nt: TGTGCCAGCAGTCTTCTTGGGACTAGCGGGATATCGGATACGCAGTATTTT
cdr3_aa: CASSLLGTSGISDTQYF
clone_size: .
j_call: TRBJ2-3
d_call: TRBD2
v_call: TRBV6-7

cdr3_nt: TGTGCCAGCTCACCCTCCCCAGGGGGCAACACTGAAGCTTTCTTT
cdr3_aa: CASSPSPGGNTEAFF
clone_size: .
j_call: TRBJ1-1
d_call: TRBD1
v_call: TRBV18

cdr3_nt: TGTGCCAGCAGCTTAGCGGGCGCAGACTCACCCCTCCACTTT
cdr3_aa: CASSLAGADSPLHF
clone_size: .
j_call: TRBJ1-6
d_call: .
v_call: TRBV7-2

cdr3_nt: TGTGCCAGCAGCCCCGGGGGGCATCCTGGCTACACCTTC
cdr3_aa: CASSPGGHPGYTF
clone_size: .
j_call: TRBJ1-2
d_call: .
v_call: TRBV12-3/TRBV12-4

cdr3_nt: TGTGCCAGCATCGCCAGGGGCGAATATAATTCACCCCTCCACTTT
cdr3_aa: CASIARGEYNSPLHF
clone_size: .
j_call: TRBJ1-6
d_call: .
v_call: TRBV6-5

cdr3_nt: TGTGCCAGCAGCGTAGGGATACAGAGCACTGAAGCTTTCTTT
cdr3_aa: CASSVGIQSTEAFF
clone_size: few
j_call: TRBJ1-1
d_call: .
v_call: TRBV9

cdr3_nt: TGTGCCAGCACCACGTCCTTTCAGACTGAAGCTTTCTTT
cdr3_aa: CASTTSFQTEAFF
clone_size: .
j_call: TRBJ1-1
d_call: .
v_call: TRBV6-5

cdr3_nt: TGTGCCAGCAGCTTGCAGGGATGGGACACTGAAGCTTTCTTT
cdr3_aa: CASSLQGWDTEAFF
clone_size: .
j_call: TRBJ1-1
d_call: .
v_call: TRBV7-3

cdr3_nt: TGTGCCAGCAGCTTTCCGGGGGCCGGGGAGCTGTTTTTT
cdr3_aa: CASSFPGAGELFF
clone_size: many
j_call: TRBJ2-2
d_call: .
v_call: TRBV7-9

cdr3_nt: TGTGCCAGCAGCGGTCGACAGGACACTGAAGCTTTCTTT
cdr3_aa: CASSGRQDTEAFF
clone_size: few
j_call: TRBJ1-1
d_call: .
v_call: TRBV9

cdr3_nt: TGTGCCAGCAGTGAAGCGGGACAGGGAGGTGTGAGCAATCAGCCCCAGCATTTT
cdr3_aa: CASSEAGQGGVSNQPQHF
clone_size: .
j_call: TRBJ1-5
d_call: TRBD1
v_call: TRBV2

cdr3_nt: TGTGCCTGGAGTGGGCTAGAGACCCAGTACTTC
cdr3_aa: CAWSGLETQYF
clone_size: .
j_call: TRBJ2-5
d_call: .
v_call: TRBV30

cdr3_nt: TGTGCCATCAGTGAGGGCGGTAGGGGCAATGAGCAGTTCTTC
cdr3_aa: CAISEGGRGNEQFF
clone_size: few
j_call: TRBJ2-1
d_call: .
v_call: TRBV10-3

cdr3_nt: TGTGCCAGCACTTTCAGAGGGCAGGTATCCTACGAGCAGTACTTC
cdr3_aa: CASTFRGQVSYEQYF
clone_size: .
j_call: TRBJ2-7
d_call: .
v_call: TRBV5-6

cdr3_nt: TGTGCCAGCAGCCCGGACATTTGGAGTTCACCCCTCCACTTT
cdr3_aa: CASSPDIWSSPLHF
clone_size: .
j_call: TRBJ1-6
d_call: .
v_call: TRBV7-2

cdr3_nt: TGTGCCAGCAGCCTGGCCGGTAGCGGAGATACCCAAGAGACCCAGTACTTC
cdr3_aa: CASSLAGSGDTQETQYF
clone_size: few
j_call: TRBJ2-5
d_call: .
v_call: TRBV5-6

cdr3_nt: TGTGCCAGCAGGGGACAAACTAGCTCCTACGAGCAGTACTTC
cdr3_aa: CASRGQTSSYEQYF
clone_size: .
j_call: TRBJ2-7
d_call: .
v_call: TRBV6-5

cdr3_nt: TGTGCCAGCATAGCGGAACCCTCCTACGAGCAGTACTTC
cdr3_aa: CASIAEPSYEQYF
clone_size: .
j_call: TRBJ2-7
d_call: .
v_call: TRBV25-1

cdr3_nt: TGTGCCAGCAGTTTATCCCAGGCTCGGCAGTTCTTC
cdr3_aa: CASSLSQARQFF
clone_size: .
j_call: TRBJ2-1
d_call: .
v_call: TRBV28

cdr3_nt: TGCGCCAGCAGCTTGGCCCAGCGAGAGACCCAGTACTTC
cdr3_aa: CASSLAQRETQYF
clone_size: once
j_call: TRBJ2-5
d_call: .
v_call: TRBV5-1